This T cell receptor beta chain was captured by sequencing in a study of T cell responses to AZD1222 COVID-19 vaccine. Study-wide results and limits: Scientists sampled the repertoires only once the peak T cell response had passed. Mostly white British, mostly female donors; authors suggested clonal diversity may be underestimated.

The germline V gene encodes CDR1 LGHDT and CDR2 YNNKEL (reference sequence). Trimming shortened V by 5 bases and J by 4 bases, and 29 bases separated the two germline ends. The length of the CDR3 is 19 residues. There are a few counts of this clone. Its antigen is as yet unknown. Some clones are missing from TCRdb's copy, which holds only in-frame ones; the method was immunoSEQ multiplex PCR. The sample records about 120,000 clones, roughly 90% being singletons. Source: peripheral blood, taken on day 0 of AZD1222 vaccination. This receptor was identified in an adult in good health. This sequence joins TRBV3-1 (or the pseudogene TRBV3-2) and TRBJ1-1, with D tentatively TRBD1 (6 bases). The CDR3 sequence is CASSEGPDKGGLDSTEAFF. Written as DNA, the CDR3 is TGTGCCAGCAGCGAAGGCCCTGATAAGGGGGGCCTGGATAGCACTGAAGCTTTCTTT.